A selection of T cell receptor beta chains follows, all from one sample in a study of regulatory T cells in long-lasting Graves disease. One entry per CDR3 protein results from TCRdb running MiXCR on the multiplex PCR reads. The sample yields about 430,000 distinct CDR3 sequences, about 15% seen once. A further study also used this sample, focusing on T cells in Graves' hyperthyroidism and ophthalmopathy.

The starting material was peripheral blood mononuclear cells (PBMCs), obtained at new diagnosis, from a patient treated with antithyroid drugs. These receptor sequences come from a woman aged 40 to 55 with Graves disease. Each CDR3 is given with its conserved first and last residue. The order of the fields is clone size, D gene, J gene, V gene, CDR3 DNA, CDR3 protein. A D gene is named only where the DNA matches it firmly. Only some rows state a clone size, as once, few, many or a class for expanded clones.

clone size: many; D gene: TRBD1; J gene: TRBJ1-4; V gene: TRBV28; CDR3 DNA: TGTGCCAGTACGACAGGGCCAGGGGAAAAACTGTTTTTT; CDR3 protein: CASTTGPGEKLFF
clone size: many; D gene: -; J gene: TRBJ2-2; V gene: TRBV2; CDR3 DNA: TGTGCCAGCAGTGAAACGTCCCCAAGGAACACCGGGGAGCTGTTTTTT; CDR3 protein: CASSETSPRNTGELFF
clone size: many; D gene: -; J gene: TRBJ2-7; V gene: TRBV7-9; CDR3 DNA: TGTGCCAGCAGCTCCCGGGCGAGCTCCTACGAGCAGTACTTC; CDR3 protein: CASSSRASSYEQYF
clone size: many; D gene: -; J gene: TRBJ2-5; V gene: TRBV7-2; CDR3 DNA: TGTGCCAGCAGCCCACTCGGGACTGTTCAAGAGACCCAGTACTTC; CDR3 protein: CASSPLGTVQETQYF
clone size: -; D gene: -; J gene: TRBJ1-1; V gene: TRBV11-3; CDR3 DNA: TGTGCCAGCAGCTTGACCCGGCAGGGGCCCCGGTTAGGGACTGAAGCTTTCTTT; CDR3 protein: CASSLTRQGPRLGTEAFF
clone size: many; D gene: TRBD1; J gene: TRBJ2-3; V gene: TRBV5-1; CDR3 DNA: TGCGCCAGCAGCGTGGGACAGGGGGTCACAGATACGCAGTATTTT; CDR3 protein: CASSVGQGVTDTQYF
clone size: -; D gene: TRBD2; J gene: TRBJ2-7; V gene: TRBV20-1; CDR3 DNA: TGCAGTGCTAGCCAAGCGGGAGATCTCTACGAGCAGTACTTC; CDR3 protein: CSASQAGDLYEQYF
clone size: many; D gene: TRBD1; J gene: TRBJ1-2; V gene: TRBV12-3/TRBV12-4; CDR3 DNA: TGTGCCAGCAGCCGGGACAGGGGATCCTATGGCTACACCTTC; CDR3 protein: CASSRDRGSYGYTF
clone size: many; D gene: -; J gene: TRBJ2-5; V gene: TRBV2; CDR3 DNA: TGTGCCAGCAGTGAAGCCGGGAACCAAGAGACCCAGTACTTC; CDR3 protein: CASSEAGNQETQYF
clone size: -; D gene: -; J gene: TRBJ2-2; V gene: TRBV20-1; CDR3 DNA: TGCAGTGCTAGACTAACCGGGGAGCTGTTTTTT; CDR3 protein: CSARLTGELFF
clone size: few; D gene: -; J gene: TRBJ2-3; V gene: TRBV7-2; CDR3 DNA: TGTGCCAGCAGCTGGGGCGGGGCTAGCACAGATACGCAGTATTTT; CDR3 protein: CASSWGGASTDTQYF
clone size: many; D gene: -; J gene: TRBJ2-6; V gene: TRBV27; CDR3 DNA: TGTGCCAGCAGTTTATATCCGATGTCGTGGGGAGGTCGCATCTCTGGGGCCAACGTCCTGACTTTC; CDR3 protein: CASSLYPMSWGGRISGANVLTF
clone size: -; D gene: -; J gene: TRBJ1-2; V gene: TRBV5-1; CDR3 DNA: TGCACCAGCAGCTTGGCCGCGACCACTAAGGGCTATGGCTACACCTTC; CDR3 protein: CTSSLAATTKGYGYTF
clone size: many; D gene: -; J gene: TRBJ2-3; V gene: TRBV28; CDR3 DNA: TGTGCCAGCAGAGCTGGGATAGATCCCCCGTCGCAGTATTTT; CDR3 protein: CASRAGIDPPSQYF
clone size: many; D gene: TRBD2; J gene: TRBJ2-3; V gene: TRBV27; CDR3 DNA: TGTGCCAGCAGTTTATTACTAGCGGGAGCGGTGGGCCCCACAGATACGCAGTATTTT; CDR3 protein: CASSLLLAGAVGPTDTQYF
clone size: -; D gene: -; J gene: TRBJ2-7; V gene: TRBV4-1; CDR3 DNA: TGCGCCAGCAGCCCAGGACGGCCCCCCTACGAGCAGTACTTC; CDR3 protein: CASSPGRPPYEQYF
clone size: many; D gene: -; J gene: TRBJ2-1; V gene: TRBV6-2/TRBV6-3; CDR3 DNA: TGTGCCAGCAGTGAAGTCGGACTTCCTCTGAGCTCCTACAATGAGCAGTTCTTC; CDR3 protein: CASSEVGLPLSSYNEQFF
clone size: medium-sized; D gene: TRBD2; J gene: TRBJ2-1; V gene: TRBV10-3; CDR3 DNA: TGTGCCATCAGTGAGTCAGCCGCCGGGACTAGCGGGAGTTACAATGAGCAGTTCTTC; CDR3 protein: CAISESAAGTSGSYNEQFF
clone size: -; D gene: -; J gene: TRBJ2-3; V gene: TRBV7-9; CDR3 DNA: TGTGGCAGCAGTACGAGGGACCGCACAGATACGCAGTATTTT; CDR3 protein: CGSSTRDRTDTQYF
clone size: -; D gene: TRBD2; J gene: TRBJ2-7; V gene: TRBV12-3/TRBV12-4; CDR3 DNA: TGTGCCAGCAGCTTCCGTATGCAGTGGGAGGGCTACGAGCAGTACTTC; CDR3 protein: CASSFRMQWEGYEQYF
clone size: -; D gene: -; J gene: TRBJ2-2; V gene: TRBV27; CDR3 DNA: TGTGCCAGCAGTTTATCTGTGGGGTTTTTAGTTACCGGGGAGCTGTTTTTT; CDR3 protein: CASSLSVGFLVTGELFF
clone size: many; D gene: -; J gene: TRBJ2-3; V gene: TRBV6-1; CDR3 DNA: TGTGCCAGCAAGGCGGGTTCTAGCACAGATACGCAGTATTTT; CDR3 protein: CASKAGSSTDTQYF
clone size: many; D gene: -; J gene: TRBJ1-3; V gene: TRBV6-1; CDR3 DNA: TGTGCCCCGGACCCGGATGTCTCTGGAAACACCATATATTTT; CDR3 protein: CAPDPDVSGNTIYF
clone size: many; D gene: TRBD2; J gene: TRBJ2-1; V gene: TRBV18; CDR3 DNA: TGTGCCAGCTCACCGTTCACTAGCGGGGGATCTCGGGATGAGCAGTTCTTC; CDR3 protein: CASSPFTSGGSRDEQFF
clone size: many; D gene: -; J gene: TRBJ2-5; V gene: TRBV20-1; CDR3 DNA: TGCAGTGCTAGAGGGTTGGGGCTCAAGTACCAAGAGACCCAGTACTTC; CDR3 protein: CSARGLGLKYQETQYF
clone size: many; D gene: -; J gene: TRBJ2-5; V gene: TRBV9; CDR3 DNA: TGTGCCAGCGGAGCTAGTCTGTGGGAGACCCAGTACTTC; CDR3 protein: CASGASLWETQYF
clone size: many; D gene: -; J gene: TRBJ2-1; V gene: TRBV7-9; CDR3 DNA: TGTGCCAGCAATCTAGGGGGAGACAATGAGCAGTTCTTC; CDR3 protein: CASNLGGDNEQFF
clone size: -; D gene: TRBD2; J gene: TRBJ2-1; V gene: TRBV5-8; CDR3 DNA: TGTGCCAGCAATGGACTAGCGGGTAACTCCTACAATGAGCAGTTCTTC; CDR3 protein: CASNGLAGNSYNEQFF
clone size: -; D gene: TRBD1; J gene: TRBJ2-7; V gene: TRBV6-1; CDR3 DNA: TGTGCCAGCAGCTCCGGGGACAGGGGATCCTACGAGCAGTACTTC; CDR3 protein: CASSSGDRGSYEQYF
clone size: few; D gene: TRBD2; J gene: TRBJ2-1; V gene: TRBV19; CDR3 DNA: TGTGCCAGTAGTAGCGGGAGAGTGGTCTTC; CDR3 protein: CASSSGRVVF
clone size: few; D gene: TRBD1; J gene: TRBJ2-1; V gene: TRBV28; CDR3 DNA: TGTGCCAGCAGAGGGGGACAGCAAACACAGTTCTTC; CDR3 protein: CASRGGQQTQFF
clone size: once; D gene: TRBD2; J gene: TRBJ2-1; V gene: TRBV20-1; CDR3 DNA: TGCAGTGCTAGAGATGACGCTAGCGGGAGCTATGAGCAGTTCTTC; CDR3 protein: CSARDDASGSYEQFF
clone size: -; D gene: TRBD1; J gene: TRBJ2-1; V gene: TRBV3-1; CDR3 DNA: TGTGCCAGCAGCCCCGGGACAGGGAATATCAATGAGCAGTTCTTC; CDR3 protein: CASSPGTGNINEQFF
clone size: many; D gene: TRBD2; J gene: TRBJ2-7; V gene: TRBV11-2; CDR3 DNA: TGTGCCAGCAGTATCACTGCCGGGACTAGCGGGATCTACGAGCAGTACTTC; CDR3 protein: CASSITAGTSGIYEQYF
clone size: many; D gene: -; J gene: TRBJ2-7; V gene: TRBV7-8; CDR3 DNA: TGTGCCAGCAGCTTAGAGCGGGCCTACGAGCAGTACTTC; CDR3 protein: CASSLERAYEQYF
clone size: few; D gene: TRBD1; J gene: TRBJ1-1; V gene: TRBV18; CDR3 DNA: TGTGCCAGCTCACCAGATCAGGGGGCTGAAGCTTTCTTT; CDR3 protein: CASSPDQGAEAFF
clone size: many; D gene: TRBD2; J gene: TRBJ2-5; V gene: TRBV10-3; CDR3 DNA: TGTGCCGCCAGGGACACCGGGACTAGAGGTTCGGAGACCCAGTACTTC; CDR3 protein: CAARDTGTRGSETQYF
clone size: many; D gene: -; J gene: TRBJ2-7; V gene: TRBV6-1; CDR3 DNA: TGTGCCAGCAGTCTGCGGTGGGGTTCGGGGACCTCCTACGAGCAGTACTTC; CDR3 protein: CASSLRWGSGTSYEQYF
clone size: many; D gene: TRBD2; J gene: TRBJ2-1; V gene: TRBV3-1; CDR3 DNA: TGTGCCAGCAGCCAAGATCCGGAGGGAGGGCCTTCCTTC; CDR3 protein: CASSQDPEGGPSF
clone size: many; D gene: -; J gene: TRBJ2-1; V gene: TRBV2; CDR3 DNA: TGTGCCAGCAGCGCAAACCGGGGTCCCTACAATGAGCAGTTCTTC; CDR3 protein: CASSANRGPYNEQFF
clone size: many; D gene: -; J gene: TRBJ2-1; V gene: TRBV12-3/TRBV12-4; CDR3 DNA: TGTGCCAGCAGTTTAACATTTTACAATGAGCAGTTCTTC; CDR3 protein: CASSLTFYNEQFF
clone size: -; D gene: -; J gene: TRBJ1-1; V gene: TRBV20-1; CDR3 DNA: TGCAGTGCTACCCTCCCCGGGGGGCACACTGAAGCTTTCTTT; CDR3 protein: CSATLPGGHTEAFF
clone size: many; D gene: -; J gene: TRBJ1-5; V gene: TRBV29-1; CDR3 DNA: TGCAGCGTTCGGGAAAGCAATCAGCCCCAGCATTTT; CDR3 protein: CSVRESNQPQHF
clone size: few; D gene: -; J gene: TRBJ2-5; V gene: TRBV12-3/TRBV12-4; CDR3 DNA: TGTGCCAGCAGTTTGGAGGGGACCGAGACCCAGTACTTC; CDR3 protein: CASSLEGTETQYF
clone size: many; D gene: -; J gene: TRBJ2-1; V gene: TRBV12-3/TRBV12-4; CDR3 DNA: TGTGCCAGCATTACCTACAATGAGCAGTTCTTC; CDR3 protein: CASITYNEQFF
clone size: few; D gene: TRBD2; J gene: TRBJ2-3; V gene: TRBV25-1; CDR3 DNA: TGTGCCAGCAGTGAAGCGGGAGGGCCGAGAGATACGCAGTATTTT; CDR3 protein: CASSEAGGPRDTQYF
clone size: many; D gene: -; J gene: TRBJ1-2; V gene: TRBV28; CDR3 DNA: TGTGCCAGCAGCTCAAATACCGGGGCGAGCGCGGGTATCACCTTC; CDR3 protein: CASSSNTGASAGITF
clone size: -; D gene: TRBD2; J gene: TRBJ2-5; V gene: TRBV2; CDR3 DNA: TGTGCCAGCAGTGAAGGGACTAGCGGGAGGACGGAGACCCAGTACTTC; CDR3 protein: CASSEGTSGRTETQYF
clone size: many; D gene: -; J gene: TRBJ2-3; V gene: TRBV3-1; CDR3 DNA: TGTGCCAGCAGCCAAGAAAACACAGATACGCAGTATTTT; CDR3 protein: CASSQENTDTQYF
clone size: -; D gene: -; J gene: TRBJ1-5; V gene: TRBV27; CDR3 DNA: TGTGCCACCTCCCAGGTCCCAGGAGATAGCAATCGGCCCCAGCATTTT; CDR3 protein: CATSQVPGDSNRPQHF
clone size: many; D gene: TRBD1; J gene: TRBJ2-6; V gene: TRBV28; CDR3 DNA: TGTGCCAGCAGTCCTGGACAGGCCCCCAACGGGGCCAACGTCCTGACTTTC; CDR3 protein: CASSPGQAPNGANVLTF
clone size: many; D gene: -; J gene: TRBJ2-3; V gene: TRBV28; CDR3 DNA: TGTGCCAGCAGTTTATTTGACAGGAACACAGATACGCAGTATTTT; CDR3 protein: CASSLFDRNTDTQYF